Each of the 15 T cell receptor beta chains below was sequenced from the same sample in a study of tissue T cells after allogeneic stem cell transplantation. TCRdb's copy holds only in-frame clones and misses some; the assay was immunoSEQ multiplex PCR. The profile shows around 1,000 clones, about three fifths of them singletons. Time point described: mouse harvest day 7 after allogeneic transplant. Mouse grafts combined 10^7 T-cell-depleted bone marrow cells with 10^6 splenic CD5+ T cells. The source material was liver tissue. These receptors all stem from a female BALB/c mouse given C57BL/6 T cells with graft-versus-host disease after an allogeneic hematopoietic cell transplant.

The sample holds a few counts of this clone. Mouse names are used for the genes. The CDR3 end lies 1 residue beyond the end of the read and is filled in from the germline J gene. The chain combines TRBV16 with TRBJ2-7, with 8 nucleotides matching TRBD2. The CDR3 extends over 14 amino acids. CDR1 is SGHSA and CDR2 is FRNQAP in the germline V gene. Trimming took 3 bases from V and 4 from J; bases not matched to a gene: 5. The CDR3 spells CASSFSGGLYEQYF. The CDR3 bases that were read are TGTGCAAGCAGCTTCTCGGGGGGGCTTTATGAACAGTAC.

This clone was seen a handful of times. Gene names and germline match the mouse. The covered CDR3 bases are TGCACCTGCAGTGCAGACAGGAACTCCGACTACACC. Translating gives CTCSADRNSDYT. The entire CDR3 is CTCSADRNSDYTF. The rearrangement uses TRBV1 and TRBJ1-2; the D is unclear. The read halts 1 residue ahead of the CDR3 end, with the missing end drawn from the germline J gene. Trimming cost V 0 bases and J 2 bases, with 4 bases left between them. From germline, CDR1 is NSQYPW and CDR2 LRSPGD (reference sequence). This CDR3 is 13 amino acids long.

With respect to this clone: Gene and germline names: mouse. The read is 1 residue too short to cover the CDR3 end, so that end is filled in from the germline J gene. The rearrangement links TRBV26 to TRBJ1-4, with a possible D match to TRBD1 (6 bases). CDR3 length equals 14 residues. The V and J ends lost 4 bases and 1 base respectively, with 7 bases between them. Germline CDR1 and CDR2: KGHPV and FQNQEV (reference sequence). The CDR3 sequence is CASSRDNSNERLFF. The DNA read from the CDR3 is TGTGCCAGCAGTCGGGACAATTCCAACGAAAGATTATTT.

This clone was detected only a few times. Each gene name is a mouse one. CDR3 loop: CASSRSGTDYAEQFF. The sequenced part of the CDR3 DNA is TGTGCCAGCAGTCGGTCCGGGACAGACTATGCTGAGCAGTTC. This rearrangement joins TRBV26 to TRBJ2-1; 7 bases line up with TRBD1. The read terminates 1 residue ahead of where the CDR3 ends, so the germline J gene completes it. This CDR3 has 15 amino acids. Germline CDR1 KGHPV, CDR2 FQNQEV (reference sequence). After removal of 4 bases from V and 2 bases from J, the junction contained 5 bases not matched to a gene. Using reference TRBV26 and TRBJ2-1 for the parts outside the CDR3, the full variable domain is NSKVIQTPRYLVKGQGQKAKMRCIPEKGHPVVFWYQQNKNNEFKFLINFQNQEVLQQIDMTEKRFSAECPSNSPCSLEIQSSEAGDSALYLCASSRSGTDYAEQFFGPGTRLTVL.

Details on this clone: The gene names here belong to mouse. From the germline J gene comes the end of the CDR3, since the read stops 1 residue before it. The chain carries TRBV4 and TRBJ2-4; possibly TRBD2 for D (6 bases). CDR1 LGHDT and CDR2 YNNKQL come from the germline V gene (reference sequence). The CDR3 runs 14 residues. V was trimmed by 5 bases and J by 0 bases, leaving 9 bases between them. The sequenced CDR3 bases are TGTGCCAGCAGCCCGACTGGAAGTCAAAACACCTTGTAC. Translating it yields CASSPTGSQNTLY. In full, the CDR3 is CASSPTGSQNTLYF.

Turning to this clone: Gene names and germline match the mouse. The read ends 1 residue shy of where the CDR3 ends; the end is completed using the germline J gene. V gene TRBV16 combines with J gene TRBJ2-5; D ambiguous. CDR1 and CDR2 (germline): SGHSA, FRNQAP. This CDR3 has 11 residues. Trimming pared 5 bases from V and 4 bases from J, leaving 4 bases between. Here the CDR3 reads CASSDEDTQYF. The part of the CDR3 DNA that was read is TGTGCAAGCAGCGATGAAGACACCCAGTAC.

This clone was detected once. The germline and genes are mouse ones. The read ends 1 residue early relative to the CDR3; the germline J gene fills the gap. This chain joins TRBV29 and TRBJ2-3; TRBD1 matches at 9 bases. Germline V gives CDR1 MSHET, CDR2 SYDVDS. V gave up 6 bases and J gave up 8 bases; unmatched junction bases: 0. The CDR3 contains 11 residues. The DNA read from the CDR3 is TGTGCTAGCAGGGGACAGGGAACGCTGTAT. This encodes CASRGQGTLY. The entire CDR3 reads CASRGQGTLYF.

As regards this clone: The gene names here belong to mouse. The sequenced part of the CDR3 DNA is TGTGCCAGCAGTACACTGGGGGGGCTATTCTATGAACAGTAC. This codes for CASSTLGGLFYEQY. The whole CDR3 protein is CASSTLGGLFYEQYF. This chain uses TRBV19 with TRBJ2-7; TRBD2 matches 11 bases. The read is 1 residue too short to cover the CDR3 end, so that end is filled in from the germline J gene. The CDR3 covers 15 residues. Germline V gene data show CDR1 as FNHDT and CDR2 as SITEND (reference sequence). J lost 3 bases, V lost 3 bases, and 5 bases had no gene match.

A word on this clone: Any gene name here is a mouse gene name. The CDR3 extends 1 residue past the end of the read, so its final part is completed from the germline J gene. The chain couples TRBV5 to TRBJ2-1; 9 nucleotides agree with TRBD1. The V gene's germline CDR1 is LGHNA and CDR2 YNLKQL (reference sequence). The V gene end was trimmed by 4 bases and the J gene end by 3 bases; junction bases not matched to a gene: 4. The CDR3 totals 15 residues. The chain's CDR3 is CASSLPGQGYAEQFF. The part of the CDR3 DNA that was read is TGTGCCAGCAGCCTCCCGGGACAGGGCTATGCTGAGCAGTTC.

This clone appeared a few times. The listed genes are named as in mouse. Coverage ceases 1 residue before the CDR3 finishes, and the germline J gene fills in the end. The chain combines TRBV26 with TRBJ2-7; tentative D call: TRBD1 (6 bases). Trimming removed 7 bases from V and 4 bases from J, with 11 bases in between. The CDR3 spans 12 residues. Looked up from germline, CDR1 is KGHPV and CDR2 is FQNQEV (reference sequence). The CDR3 spells CASNSQGYEQYF. The DNA read from the CDR3 is TGTGCCAGCAACTCACAGGGTTATGAACAGTAC.

About this clone itself: These gene names are mouse names. The read is 1 residue too short to cover the CDR3 end, so that end is filled in from the germline J gene. V usage is TRBV16 and J usage is TRBJ1-1, with D tentatively TRBD1 (6 bases). Per germline, CDR1 SGHSA and CDR2 FRNQAP. The CDR3 consists of 13 residues. Trimming took 3 bases from V and 3 from J, leaving 8 bases between them. The CDR3 here is CASSFGQYTEVFF. The sequenced CDR3 bases are TGTGCAAGCAGCTTCGGACAGTACACAGAAGTCTTC.

Turning to this clone: Gene names follow the mouse nomenclature. The read halts 1 residue ahead of the CDR3 end, with the missing end drawn from the germline J gene. This rearrangement joins TRBV13-1 to TRBJ2-5; 11 nucleotides align to TRBD2. Per germline, CDR1 NSHNY and CDR2 SYGAGN. With 0 bases clipped from V and 1 base from J, the junction kept 1 base outside the gene matches. The CDR3 extends over 16 amino acids. The sequenced part of the CDR3 DNA is TGTGCCAGCAGTGATGTGGGACTGGGGGACCAAGACACCCAGTAC. It is translated as CASSDVGLGDQDTQY. Given in full, the CDR3 is CASSDVGLGDQDTQYF.

With respect to this clone: Here the gene names and germline are mouse. The DNA ends 1 residue before the CDR3 does, and the rest of the CDR3 is filled in from the germline J gene. This chain uses TRBV19 with TRBJ2-1; D unclear. The CDR3 has 14 amino acids. Per germline, CDR1 FNHDT and CDR2 SITEND (reference sequence). V shed 0 bases and J shed 3 bases, with 7 bases lying between them. CDR3 DNA (partial): TGTGCCAGCAGTATAGAAGACTTCTATGCTGAGCAGTTC. It translates to CASSIEDFYAEQF. The CDR3 as a whole reads CASSIEDFYAEQFF.

By frequency in the sample, this clone is large (0.1 to 1%). Each gene name is a mouse one. The CDR3 end lies 1 residue beyond the end of the read and is filled in from the germline J gene. V gene TRBV12-2 combines with J gene TRBJ2-1, with a weak D call TRBD2 (6 bases). Germline-derived CDR1 and CDR2 are SGHLS and HYDKME. CDR3 size: 15 residues. Trimming took 4 bases from V and 0 from J, leaving 12 bases between them. The CDR3 here is CASSLYWVNYAEQFF. CDR3 DNA, as far as it was read: TGTGCCAGCTCCCTTTACTGGGTTAACTATGCTGAGCAGTTC.

As for this clone: Gene names and germline match the mouse. The read terminates 1 residue before the CDR3 end, so the remaining end is supplied by the germline J gene. The V call is TRBV13-2, the J call TRBJ2-7, with D possibly being TRBD2 (6 bases). The germline CDR1 and CDR2 sequences are NNHNN and SYGAGS (reference sequence). CDR3 length: 11 amino acids. Between the trimmed V and J ends, which lost 5 bases and 5 bases, there was a span of 8 bases. The CDR3 DNA, read in part, is TGTGCCAGCGGCCACTGGGATGAACAGTAC. As protein: CASGHWDEQY. The whole CDR3 reads CASGHWDEQYF.